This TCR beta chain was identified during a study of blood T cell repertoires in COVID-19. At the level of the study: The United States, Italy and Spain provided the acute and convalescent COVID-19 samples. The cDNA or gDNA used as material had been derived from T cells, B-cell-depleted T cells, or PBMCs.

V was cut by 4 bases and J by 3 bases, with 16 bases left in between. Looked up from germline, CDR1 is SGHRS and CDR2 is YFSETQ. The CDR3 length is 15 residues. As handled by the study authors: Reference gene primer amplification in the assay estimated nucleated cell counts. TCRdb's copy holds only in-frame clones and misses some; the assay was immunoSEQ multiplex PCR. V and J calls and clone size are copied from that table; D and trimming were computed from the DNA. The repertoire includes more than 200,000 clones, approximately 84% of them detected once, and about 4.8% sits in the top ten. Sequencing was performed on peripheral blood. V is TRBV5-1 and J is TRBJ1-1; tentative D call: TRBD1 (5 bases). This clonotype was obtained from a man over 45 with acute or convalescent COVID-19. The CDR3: CASSLRGEVDTEAFF. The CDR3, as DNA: TGCGCCAGCAGCCTGAGAGGGGAGGTCGACACTGAAGCTTTCTTT.